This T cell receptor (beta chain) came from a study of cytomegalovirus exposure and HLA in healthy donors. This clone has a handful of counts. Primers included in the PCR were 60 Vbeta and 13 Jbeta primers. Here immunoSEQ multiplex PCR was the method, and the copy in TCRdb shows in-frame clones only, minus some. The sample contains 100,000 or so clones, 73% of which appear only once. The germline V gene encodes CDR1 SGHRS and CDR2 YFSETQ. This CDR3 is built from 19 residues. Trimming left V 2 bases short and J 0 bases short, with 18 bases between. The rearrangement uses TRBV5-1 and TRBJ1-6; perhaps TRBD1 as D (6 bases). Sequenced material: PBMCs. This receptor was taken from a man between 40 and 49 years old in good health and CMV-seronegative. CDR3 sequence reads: CASSFYRQADSSYNSPLHF. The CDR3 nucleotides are TGCGCCAGCAGCTTTTACAGACAGGCCGACAGCTCCTATAATTCACCCCTCCACTTT.